This entry features one TCR beta chain sequence. Unmatched junction bases numbered 4, after V lost 8 bases and J lost 2 bases. CDR3 size: 13 residues. In germline, CDR1 is DFQATT, CDR2 SNEGSKA (reference sequence). A single record per CDR3 protein comes from TCRdb applying MiXCR to the RT-PCR reads. The table shows hundreds of thousands of distinct CDR3 sequences, with 14% occurring only once. J is TRBJ2-2 and V is TRBV20-1; TRBD2 agrees at 8 bases. The TCR sequence derives from a female donor in good health, serving as a healthy control. The source material was memory CD4+ T cells from blood. The CDR3 loop reads CSPLAANTGELFF. Written as DNA, the CDR3 is TGCAGTCCACTAGCGGCCAACACCGGGGAGCTGTTTTTT.